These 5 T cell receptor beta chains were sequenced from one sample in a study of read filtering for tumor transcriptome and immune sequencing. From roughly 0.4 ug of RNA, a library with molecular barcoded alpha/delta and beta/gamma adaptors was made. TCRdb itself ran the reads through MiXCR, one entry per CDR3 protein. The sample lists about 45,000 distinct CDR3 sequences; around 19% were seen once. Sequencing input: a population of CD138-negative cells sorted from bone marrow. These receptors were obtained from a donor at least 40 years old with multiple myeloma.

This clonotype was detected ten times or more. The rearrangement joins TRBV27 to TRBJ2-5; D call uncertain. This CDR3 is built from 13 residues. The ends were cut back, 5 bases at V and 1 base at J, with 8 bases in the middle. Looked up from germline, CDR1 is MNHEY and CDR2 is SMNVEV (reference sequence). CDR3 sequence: CASSPHPQETQYF. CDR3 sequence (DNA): TGTGCCAGCAGTCCGCACCCCCAAGAGACCCAGTACTTC.

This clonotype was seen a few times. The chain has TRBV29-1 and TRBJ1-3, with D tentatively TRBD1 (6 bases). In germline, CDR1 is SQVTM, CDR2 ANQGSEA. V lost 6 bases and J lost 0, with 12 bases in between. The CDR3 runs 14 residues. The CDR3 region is CSVAGTSSGNTIYF. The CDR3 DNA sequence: TGCAGCGTCGCCGGGACAAGCTCTGGAAACACCATATATTTT.

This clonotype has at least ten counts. CDR3 coding DNA: TGTGCCAGCTCACCTAGCGACACCGGGGAGCTGTTTTTT. Translating it yields CASSPSDTGELFF. V gene TRBV18 combines with J gene TRBJ2-2, with TRBD2 as a possible D gene (5 bases). The CDR3 spans 13 residues. CDR1 is KGHSH, CDR2 LQKENI, per germline. The germline V and J ends were trimmed by 3 bases and 3 bases, with 5 bases remaining between them.

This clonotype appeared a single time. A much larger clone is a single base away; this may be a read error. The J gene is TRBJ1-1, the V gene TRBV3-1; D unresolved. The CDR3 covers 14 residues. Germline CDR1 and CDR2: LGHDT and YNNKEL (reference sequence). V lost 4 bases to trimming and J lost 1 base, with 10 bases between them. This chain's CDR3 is CASSLFARNTEAFF. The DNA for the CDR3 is TGTGCCAGCAGCCTGTTCGCCCGGAACACTGAAGCTTTCTTT.

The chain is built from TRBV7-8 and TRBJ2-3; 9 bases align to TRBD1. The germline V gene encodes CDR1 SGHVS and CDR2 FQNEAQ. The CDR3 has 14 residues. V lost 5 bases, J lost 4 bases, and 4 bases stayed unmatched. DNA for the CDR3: TGTGCCAGCAGCGCACAGGGGGCCGCAGATACGCAGTATTTT. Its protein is CASSAQGAADTQYF.